One T cell receptor beta chain is described in this entry. It may be a read error: a sequence one base away is much more abundant. The sample belongs to a study of early T cells in non-severe SARS-CoV-2 infection. As for the study in general: The input, bulk RNA from unsorted whole blood, was sequenced, and chains were unpaired.

TCRdb called the 5' RACE reads again in MiXCR, with one record for every CDR3 protein. The table includes 80,000 or so distinct CDR3 sequences, approximately 12% detected once. CDR1 is DFQATT, CDR2 SNEGSKA, per germline (reference sequence). V dropped 3 bases and J dropped 3 bases, with 9 bases sitting between them. The CDR3 covers 12 residues. The V and J genes are TRBV20-1 and TRBJ2-7, with D maybe TRBD2 (5 bases). Source material: whole blood. The receptor was isolated from an adult who was a healthcare worker with PCR-confirmed SARS-CoV-2 infection or an uninfected control (not recorded which). CDR3 coding DNA: TGCAGTGCTAGCAGGACTTACTACGAGCAGTACTTC. As protein: CSASRTYYEQYF.